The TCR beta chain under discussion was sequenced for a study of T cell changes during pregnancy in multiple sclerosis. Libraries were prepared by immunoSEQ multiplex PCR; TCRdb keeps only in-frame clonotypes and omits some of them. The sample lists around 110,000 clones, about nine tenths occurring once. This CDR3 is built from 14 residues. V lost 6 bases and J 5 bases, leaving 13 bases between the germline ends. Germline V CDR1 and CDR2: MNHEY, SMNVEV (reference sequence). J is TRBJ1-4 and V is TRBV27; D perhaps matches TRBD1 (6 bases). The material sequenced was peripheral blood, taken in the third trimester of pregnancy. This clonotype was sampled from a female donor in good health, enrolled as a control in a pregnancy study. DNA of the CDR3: TGTGCCAGCAGACGAGGACAGCCCAATGAAAAACTGTTTTTT. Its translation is CASRRGQPNEKLFF.